One and the same sample provided the 17 T cell receptor beta chains below, sequenced in a study of blood T cells in healthy people across ages. Primed by a sample-barcoded 5' primer and a J-beta primer mix, a second PCR proceeded for about 7 to 12 cycles. MiXCR was run by TCRdb on the 5' RACE reads, yielding one entry per CDR3 protein. This table has approximately 800,000 distinct CDR3 sequences, around 34% appearing once. Sequenced sample: blood. These TCRs come from a man younger than 35 in good health.

The rearrangement uses TRBV20-1 and TRBJ1-1; perhaps TRBD1 as D (5 bases). This CDR3 has 16 residues. CDR1 DFQATT and CDR2 SNEGSKA come from the germline V gene (reference sequence). The V gene lost 1 base and the J gene lost 3 bases, with 18 bases spanning the gap. CDR3 loop: CSARVPGTVWDTEAFF. In DNA form, the CDR3 reads TGCAGTGCTAGAGTGCCCGGGACCGTCTGGGACACTGAAGCTTTCTTT.

About this clonotype itself: The germline gene is not matched at one end of the junction; a read error may be the cause. The genes are TRBV2 and TRBJ1-4; 7 bases fit TRBD1. This CDR3 is built from 14 residues. The germline gives CDR1 SNHLY, CDR2 FYNNEI. The CDR3 loop reads CVSSRQGLNEKLFF. The CDR3 DNA is TGTGTCAGCAGTCGACAGGGCCTTAATGAAAAACTGTTTTTT. Filled out from reference TRBV2 and TRBJ1-4, the complete variable domain reads EPEVTQTPSHQVTQMGQEVILRCVPISNHLYFYWYRQILGQKVEFLVSFYNNEISEKSEIFDDQFSVERPDGSNFTLKIRSTKLEDSAMYFCVSSRQGLNEKLFFGSGTQLSVL.

As for this clonotype: A clone one base away is much larger, so this may be a read error. The V gene is TRBV5-1, the J gene TRBJ1-1; TRBD1 aligns across 8 bases. The CDR3 covers 15 residues. Looked up from germline, CDR1 is SGHRS and CDR2 is YFSETQ. Losses at the gene ends were 4 bases for V and 1 base for J; bases not matched to a gene: 6. The CDR3 DNA follows: TGCGCCAGCAGCCCGGCGACAGGGGAGAACACTGAAGCTTTCTTT. This sequence encodes CASSPATGENTEAFF.

The chain joins TRBV29-1 to TRBJ2-4; 10 bases line up with TRBD1. Germline CDR1 reads SQVTM; CDR2 reads ANQGSEA. The CDR3 has 15 residues. The junction had 6 bases not matched to a gene; V was cut back by 5 bases and J by 2 bases. CDR3 in DNA: TGCAGCGTTCTCGGGACAGGGGTGTCCAAAAACATTCAGTACTTC. As protein: CSVLGTGVSKNIQYF.

Only a few counts were recorded for this clonotype. The genes are TRBV7-2 and TRBJ2-1, with no clear D. The germline V gene has CDR1 SGHTA and CDR2 FQGNSA. The CDR3 spans 15 residues. The V end lost 7 bases, the J end lost 0 bases, and 13 bases lay between the germline ends. In DNA, the CDR3 is TGTGCCAGCATCCCGACTGTGAGCTCCTACAATGAGCAGTTCTTC. Amino acids: CASIPTVSSYNEQFF.

Ten or more counts support this clonotype. The DNA of the CDR3 is TGTGCCAGCAGCCCCCTGGGACCAAACTATGGCTACACCTTC. This codes for CASSPLGPNYGYTF. The chain employs TRBV5-6 and TRBJ1-2; D perhaps matches TRBD1 (5 bases). The CDR3 spans 14 residues. Germline V gives CDR1 SGHDT, CDR2 YYEEEE. Trimming removed 4 bases at V and 2 bases at J, with 12 bases between. Supplemented by reference TRBV5-6 and TRBJ1-2, the full variable domain reads DAGVTQSPTHLIKTRGQQVTLRCSPKSGHDTVSWYQQALGQGPQFIFQYYEEEERQRGNFPDRFSGHQFPNYSSELNVNALLLGDSALYLCASSPLGPNYGYTFGSGTRLTVV.

On this clonotype: A much larger clonotype is one base distant, so this may be a read error. The chain uses TRBV12-3 or TRBV12-4 and TRBJ2-1, with 7 bases identical to TRBD1. This CDR3 comprises 17 residues. V lost 6 bases and J lost 3; bases outside the gene matches: 14. In DNA, the CDR3 is TGTGCCAGCAGCCTGATGACAGGGATGCGTTTCTACAATGAGCAGTTCTTC. Translation: CASSLMTGMRFYNEQFF.

The chain combines TRBV10-3 with TRBJ2-1; unclear D gene. The CDR3 extends over 13 amino acids. Trimming took off 7 bases at V and 1 base at J, with 8 bases between the two ends. The germline CDR1 and CDR2 sequences are ENHRY and SYGVKD. In DNA, the CDR3 is TGTGCCATCATGGGTGGATCCTACAATGAGCAGTTCTTC. Amino acid sequence: CAIMGGSYNEQFF.

This clonotype was counted many times. The chain couples TRBV7-2 to TRBJ2-3; the D gene is possibly TRBD1 (6 bases). V was cut by 5 bases and J by 1 base, with 13 bases left in between. The germline V gene encodes CDR1 SGHTA and CDR2 FQGNSA. This CDR3 spans 15 amino acids. As DNA, the CDR3 is TGTGCCAGCAGCGCACAGGGCGTAGGCACAGATACGCAGTATTTT. It codes for CASSAQGVGTDTQYF.

This clonotype was picked up one time. V usage is TRBV29-1 and J usage is TRBJ1-1; D perhaps matches TRBD1 (5 bases). V lost 5 bases and J 0 bases, leaving 13 bases between the germline ends. Germline values: CDR1 SQVTM, CDR2 ANQGSEA. This CDR3 is 14 amino acids long. CDR3 sequence reads: CSVLPGSVNTEAFF. CDR3 nucleotide sequence: TGCAGCGTTCTTCCAGGGTCGGTGAACACTGAAGCTTTCTTT.

The chain links TRBV7-2 to TRBJ1-1, with 9 bases that match TRBD1. CDR3 length: 13 amino acids. V was clipped by 5 bases and J by 10 bases; unmatched bases: 8. Germline V gene sequence: CDR1 SGHTA, CDR2 FQGNSA. This CDR3 is CASSARTGEAAFF. CDR3 bases: TGTGCCAGCAGCGCCAGGACAGGGGAAGCAGCTTTCTTT.

The CDR3 DNA reads as TGCAGTGCTTTAGGAGCAGGGGACAGTGACTATGGCTACACCTTC. It yields the protein CSALGAGDSDYGYTF. The chain employs TRBV20-1 and TRBJ1-2; 7 bases map to TRBD1. Germline values: CDR1 DFQATT, CDR2 SNEGSKA (reference sequence). This CDR3 spans 15 amino acids. V lost 5 bases, J lost 3 bases, and 12 bases stayed unmatched.

This chain joins TRBV11-3 and TRBJ2-2; D unresolved. Looked up from germline, CDR1 is SGHNT and CDR2 is YENEEA. V was clipped by 5 bases and J by 0 bases, with 7 bases between them. The CDR3 extends over 14 amino acids. The DNA of the CDR3 is TGTGCCAGCAGCCCATCAACGAACACCGGGGAGCTGTTTTTT. Protein product: CASSPSTNTGELFF.

The DNA for the CDR3 is TGCAGTGCTAGAGATCCTTCCGGGCGGGGTACCTATGGCTACACCTTC. This translates into CSARDPSGRGTYGYTF. The rearrangement uses TRBV20-1 and TRBJ1-2, with D uncertain. With 0 bases removed from V and 4 bases from J, the gap between germline ends came to 18 bases. CDR1 and CDR2 from the germline V gene are DFQATT and SNEGSKA (reference sequence). The CDR3 covers 16 residues.

The chain recombines TRBV28 with TRBJ2-3; D gene unclear. Germline V gives CDR1 MDHEN, CDR2 SYDVKM. The ends were cut back, 6 bases at V and 0 bases at J, with 13 bases in the middle. The CDR3 sequence is 15 residues long. The CDR3 coding sequence is TGTGCCAGCAGCTCCTTGGGTACTAGCACAGATACGCAGTATTTT. Its protein product is CASSSLGTSTDTQYF.

The chain employs TRBV7-9 and TRBJ2-5; D is unresolved. This CDR3 is built from 14 residues. Trimming cost V 2 bases and J 7 bases, with 14 bases left between them. The V gene's germline CDR1 is SEHNR and CDR2 FQNEAQ (reference sequence). CDR3 amino acids: CASSLLLGGGTQYF. CDR3 coding DNA: TGTGCCAGCAGCTTACTACTCGGCGGTGGGACCCAGTACTTC.

This rearrangement joins TRBV10-3 to TRBJ2-3, with a tentative D call TRBD2 (5 bases). Trimming pared 4 bases from V and 4 bases from J, leaving 27 bases between. Germline assignment: CDR1 ENHRY and CDR2 SYGVKD. The length of the CDR3 is 19 residues. The CDR3 DNA reads TGTGCCATCAGTGGGCCGAGTCGGGCAGGAGGAATTAGCGCAGATACGCAGTATTTT. Translation: CAISGPSRAGGISADTQYF.